This is a list of T cell receptor beta chains from one sample in a study of T cells expressing NK-cell markers. Reprocessing the 5' RACE reads, TCRdb reports a single entry for every CDR3 protein and omits DNA. This table lists almost 450,000 distinct CDR3 sequences. The sample taken for sequencing was blood T cells: a sorted CD56 or NKG2C T cell subset, CD4+ or CD8+ T cells, or bulk PBMC T cells (not recorded which). These receptors originate from a woman aged 18 to 75 in good health. Both conserved end residues are part of each CDR3.

V	J	CDR3
TRBV12-3/TRBV12-4	TRBJ2-7	CASSHFGTTYEQYF
TRBV20-1	TRBJ2-1	CSARTGTPFNEQFF
TRBV5-4	TRBJ2-3	CASSLDGGRDTQYF
TRBV15	TRBJ2-5	CATSKRLEETQYF
TRBV12-3/TRBV12-4	TRBJ2-6	CASSLGQLYSGANVLTF
TRBV10-3	TRBJ2-3	CAISPLRGSTDTQYF
TRBV11-2	TRBJ1-1	CASSKSLGEAFF
TRBV20-1	TRBJ2-2	CSADPTNTGELFF
TRBV4-3	TRBJ2-6	CASSQEPSGANVLTF
TRBV11-2	TRBJ1-4	CASSLRQGTFSDEKLFF
TRBV4-1	TRBJ1-1	CASSQDWGHLNTEAFF
TRBV20-1	TRBJ2-1	CSARDFQAGAQVQFF
TRBV4-3	TRBJ2-6	CASSQEGATGSGANVLTF
TRBV6-5	TRBJ2-1	CASSGGEYEQFF
TRBV12-3/TRBV12-4	TRBJ2-7	CASSQSGTGGYEQYF
TRBV28	TRBJ1-6	CASSTVDRNNSPLHF
TRBV5-6	TRBJ2-2	CASSKQVRGTGELFF
TRBV20-1	TRBJ2-7	CSASRGEGDVYEQYF
TRBV7-2	TRBJ2-3	CASSLEWRGDTQYF
TRBV6-5	TRBJ1-2	CASSYDRGRGGYTF
TRBV5-5	TRBJ2-7	CASSTLAGDYEQYF
TRBV7-3	TRBJ1-5	CASSKSRDQPQHF
TRBV6-2/TRBV6-3	TRBJ2-1	CASSYGSEQFF
TRBV12-3/TRBV12-4	TRBJ2-2	CASSLPQGVGELFF
TRBV7-7	TRBJ2-2	CASSPSRAGGELFF
TRBV20-1	TRBJ2-1	CSAASGIYNEQFF
TRBV7-9	TRBJ2-1	CASSFWTKGNEQFF
TRBV24-1	TRBJ1-6	CATARRENSPLHF
TRBV5-1	TRBJ2-7	CASSLGSGREIGYEQYF
TRBV28	TRBJ1-2	CASRNNDYGYTF
TRBV27	TRBJ2-1	CASSLEVGGYNEQFF
TRBV20-1	TRBJ2-5	CSARVPGETQYF
TRBV7-9	TRBJ1-1	CASSLGAGGNTEAFF